The 13 T cell receptor beta chains reported below all come from one sample, sequenced in a study of T cell responses to AZD1222 COVID-19 vaccine. TCRdb keeps only in-frame clones here, not all; method: immunoSEQ multiplex PCR. The repertoire has 70,000 or so clones, around four fifths of them found once; the top ten carry nearly 25%. The sample consisted of peripheral blood, taken 28 days after the second AZD1222 dose. The receptors were gathered from an adult who received the AZD1222 COVID-19 vaccine.

In nucleotides, the CDR3 is TGTGCCAGCAGTTTAATTAGGGACACGCAGTATTTT. As protein: CASSLIRDTQYF. The J gene is TRBJ2-3, the V gene TRBV12-3 or TRBV12-4; D is possibly TRBD1 or TRBD2 (5 bases each). The CDR3 loop spans 12 amino acids. V gave up 2 bases and J gave up 9 bases, with 9 bases separating them.

V usage is TRBV4-1 and J usage is TRBJ1-1, with D unresolved. The V end was cut by 3 bases, the J end by 9 bases, with 20 bases between. The CDR3 length is 15 residues. Germline CDR1 and CDR2: MGHRA and YSYEKL. Here the CDR3 reads CASSHLLMSTVQAFF. The CDR3 bases are TGCGCCAGCAGCCATCTCCTCATGTCGACTGTCCAAGCTTTCTTT.

The CDR3, as DNA: TGTGCCAGCAAGAGAGAGACAAGATCCTACGAGCAGTACTTC. Encoded protein: CASKRETRSYEQYF. V gene TRBV27 combines with J gene TRBJ2-7, with D unclear. This CDR3 spans 14 amino acids. Trimming cost V 7 bases and J 1 base, with 14 bases left between them. Germline V CDR1 and CDR2: MNHEY, SMNVEV (reference sequence).

The V gene is TRBV24-1, the J gene TRBJ2-2; D uncertain. Trimming took off 3 bases at V and 3 bases at J, with 10 bases between the two ends. This CDR3 contains 15 residues. Germline V lookup: CDR1 KGHDR, CDR2 SFDVKD. CDR3 sequence reads: CATSDPGRDTGELFF. CDR3 in DNA: TGTGCCACCAGTGATCCAGGACGGGACACCGGGGAGCTGTTTTTT.

J is TRBJ2-7 and V is TRBV29-1; D is uncertain. There are 11 residues in the CDR3. The V end was cut by 4 bases, the J end by 3 bases, with 7 bases between. Germline V gene sequence: CDR1 SQVTM, CDR2 ANQGSEA. The CDR3: CSVGTRYEQYF. The DNA of the CDR3 is TGCAGCGTTGGAACTCGCTACGAGCAGTACTTC.

This rearrangement joins TRBV5-1 to TRBJ2-7, with D possibly being TRBD1 (6 bases). Trimming cost V 4 bases and J 2 bases, with 13 bases left between them. This CDR3 contains 14 residues. The germline V gene encodes CDR1 SGHRS and CDR2 YFSETQ. CDR3 in amino acids: CASSDRDTTYEQYF. Here the CDR3 DNA reads TGCGCCAGCAGCGACCGGGACACAACCTACGAGCAGTACTTC.

The V call is TRBV21-1, the J call TRBJ1-2. TRBV21-1 is given as a pseudogene. The CDR3 loop spans 15 amino acids. The CDR3 bases are TGTGCCAGCAGCAAAAGTCGCAGGCCGGGGGATGGCTACACCTTC. Translation gives CASSKSRRPGDGYTF.

The V gene is TRBV29-1, the J gene TRBJ1-1, with 10 bases fitting TRBD1. The germline V gene encodes CDR1 SQVTM and CDR2 ANQGSEA. The CDR3 is 15 amino acids. The V gene end was trimmed by 4 bases and the J gene end by 6 bases; junction bases not matched to a gene: 11. The DNA for the CDR3 is TGCAGCGTTGGAGACGCCGGGACAGGGGCGTCTGAAGCTTTCTTT. Protein: CSVGDAGTGASEAFF. Drawing the rest from reference TRBV29-1 and TRBJ1-1, the complete variable domain is SAVISQKPSRDICQRGTSLTIQCQVDSQVTMMFWYRQQPGQSLTLIATANQGSEATYESGFVIDKFPISRPNLTFSTLTVSNMSPEDSSIYLCSVGDAGTGASEAFFGQGTRLTVV.

The V and J genes are TRBV18 and TRBJ2-6; 9 nucleotides agree with TRBD1. The V segment lost 3 bases and the J segment 0 bases; nucleotides outside the gene matches: 15. Germline V gene data show CDR1 as KGHSH and CDR2 as LQKENI. The CDR3 spans 21 residues. The CDR3 loop reads CASSPTIQGANRLSGANVLTF. The CDR3 DNA follows: TGTGCCAGCTCACCTACCATACAGGGGGCCAACAGACTCTCTGGGGCCAACGTCCTGACTTTC.

This chain links TRBV19 with TRBJ2-2, with D unclear. Trimming removed 2 bases at V and 13 bases at J, with 14 bases between. The CDR3 contains 13 residues. The germline V gene has CDR1 LNHDA and CDR2 SQIVND (reference sequence). For the CDR3, the DNA is TGTGCCAGTAGTATAAGTAGGTTGGATACGCTGTTTTTT. Protein: CASSISRLDTLFF.

V is TRBV9 and J is TRBJ1-2; D perhaps matches TRBD1 (6 bases). Per germline, CDR1 SGDLS and CDR2 YYNGEE. V gave up 4 bases and J gave up 4 bases, with 8 bases separating them. This CDR3 spans 12 amino acids. This chain's CDR3 is CASSLRGYGYTF. In DNA form, the CDR3 reads TGTGCCAGCAGCCTCAGGGGCTATGGCTACACCTTC.

The chain employs TRBV3-1 (or the pseudogene TRBV3-2) and TRBJ1-3; D is unresolved. Germline V gene sequence: CDR1 LGHDT, CDR2 YNNKEL (reference sequence). This CDR3 spans 14 amino acids. V was shortened by 4 bases and J by 4 bases, with 11 bases between the two germline ends. CDR3 nucleotide sequence: TGTGCCAGCAGCCGGGAGGTTACCGGAAACACCATATATTTT. Protein product: CASSREVTGNTIYF.

The V gene is TRBV6-6, the J gene TRBJ2-3; 9 bases line up with TRBD2. The V and J ends lost 8 bases and 1 base, in that order; junction bases with no gene match: 4. This CDR3 is built from 14 residues. The germline CDR1 and CDR2 sequences are MNHNY and SVGAGI (reference sequence). CDR3 DNA: TGTGCCAGCTCCGCGGGAGGGGGCACAGATACGCAGTATTTT. Protein sequence: CASSAGGGTDTQYF.